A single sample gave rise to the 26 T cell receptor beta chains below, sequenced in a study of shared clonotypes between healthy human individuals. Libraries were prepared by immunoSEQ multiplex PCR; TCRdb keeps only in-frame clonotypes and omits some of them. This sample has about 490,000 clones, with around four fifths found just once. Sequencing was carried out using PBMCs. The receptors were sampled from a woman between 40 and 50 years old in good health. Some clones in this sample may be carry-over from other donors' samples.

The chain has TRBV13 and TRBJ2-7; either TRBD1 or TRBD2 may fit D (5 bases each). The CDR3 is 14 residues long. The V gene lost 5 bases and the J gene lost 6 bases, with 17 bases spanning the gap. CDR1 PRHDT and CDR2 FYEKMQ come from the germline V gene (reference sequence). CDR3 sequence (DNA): TGTGCCAGCAGCGCCGCGCACGGGGCCGCCGAGCAGTACTTC. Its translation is CASSAAHGAAEQYF.

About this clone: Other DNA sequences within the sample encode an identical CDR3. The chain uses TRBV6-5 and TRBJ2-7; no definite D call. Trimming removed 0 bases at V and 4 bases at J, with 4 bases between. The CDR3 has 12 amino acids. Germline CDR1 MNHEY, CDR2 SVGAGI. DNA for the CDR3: TGTGCCAGCAGTTACTCACCTTACGAGCAGTACTTC. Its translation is CASSYSPYEQYF.

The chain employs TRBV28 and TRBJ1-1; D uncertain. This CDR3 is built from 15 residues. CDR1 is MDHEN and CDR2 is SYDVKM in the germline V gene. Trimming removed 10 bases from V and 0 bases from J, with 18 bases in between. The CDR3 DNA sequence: TGTGCCAACAGCGGGCCCCCAGCTATGAACACTGAAGCTTTCTTT. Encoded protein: CANSGPPAMNTEAFF. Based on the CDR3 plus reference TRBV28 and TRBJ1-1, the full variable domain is DVKVTQSSRYLVKRTGEKVFLECVQDMDHENMFWYRQDPGLGLRLIYFSYDVKMKEKGDIPEGYSVSREKKERFSLILESASTNQTSMYLCANSGPPAMNTEAFFGQGTRLTVV.

In DNA, the CDR3 is TGTGCCAGCAGTTACTCGGACCGGGACAGTGAATATGGCTACACCTTC. Translated, it gives CASSYSDRDSEYGYTF. The chain employs TRBV6-5 and TRBJ1-2; 7 bases match TRBD1. V trimming: 0 bases; J trimming: 5 bases; junction bases outside the gene matches: 9. This CDR3 region has 16 residues. Per germline, CDR1 MNHEY and CDR2 SVGAGI.

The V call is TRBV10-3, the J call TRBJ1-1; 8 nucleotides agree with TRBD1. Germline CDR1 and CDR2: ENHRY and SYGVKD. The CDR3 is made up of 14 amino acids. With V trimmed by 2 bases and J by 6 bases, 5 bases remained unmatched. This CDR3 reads CAISERGQGSEAFF. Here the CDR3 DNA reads TGTGCCATCAGTGAGCGAGGACAGGGCTCTGAAGCTTTCTTT.

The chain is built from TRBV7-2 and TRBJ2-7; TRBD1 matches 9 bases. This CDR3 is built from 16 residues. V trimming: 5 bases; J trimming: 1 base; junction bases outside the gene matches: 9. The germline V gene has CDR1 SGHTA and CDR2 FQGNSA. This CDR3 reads CASSPPGQGKSYEQYF. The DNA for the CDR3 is TGTGCCAGCAGCCCCCCCGGACAGGGGAAGTCCTACGAGCAGTACTTC.

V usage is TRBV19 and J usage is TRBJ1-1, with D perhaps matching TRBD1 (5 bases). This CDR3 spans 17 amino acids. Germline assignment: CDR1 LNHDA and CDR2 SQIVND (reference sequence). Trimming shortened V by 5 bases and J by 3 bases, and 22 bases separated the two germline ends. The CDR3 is CASSLSGSLRGYTEAFF. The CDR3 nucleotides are TGTGCCAGTAGTCTTAGTGGATCTCTCCGGGGGTACACTGAAGCTTTCTTT.

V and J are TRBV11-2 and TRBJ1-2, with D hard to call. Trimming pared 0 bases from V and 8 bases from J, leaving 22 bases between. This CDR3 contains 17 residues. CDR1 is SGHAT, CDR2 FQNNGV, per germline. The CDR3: CASSLDLGSPRYGGYTF. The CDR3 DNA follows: TGTGCCAGCAGCTTAGATCTAGGCAGCCCAAGGTATGGGGGCTACACCTTC.

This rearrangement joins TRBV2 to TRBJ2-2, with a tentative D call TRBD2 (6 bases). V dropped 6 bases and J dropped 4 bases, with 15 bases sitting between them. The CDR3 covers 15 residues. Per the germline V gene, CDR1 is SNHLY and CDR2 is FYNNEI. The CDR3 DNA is TGTGCCAGCAGCCGCCTGGGAGGTCGCACCGGGGAGCTGTTTTTT. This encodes CASSRLGGRTGELFF.

The CDR3 sequence is CASKDNFGTSTDTQYF. Written as DNA, the CDR3 is TGTGCCAGTAAAGACAACTTCGGAACTAGCACAGATACGCAGTATTTT. V gene TRBV19 combines with J gene TRBJ2-3; D unclear. This CDR3 is 16 amino acids long. V was clipped by 7 bases and J by 0 bases, with 17 bases between them. Germline V gene sequence: CDR1 LNHDA, CDR2 SQIVND (reference sequence).

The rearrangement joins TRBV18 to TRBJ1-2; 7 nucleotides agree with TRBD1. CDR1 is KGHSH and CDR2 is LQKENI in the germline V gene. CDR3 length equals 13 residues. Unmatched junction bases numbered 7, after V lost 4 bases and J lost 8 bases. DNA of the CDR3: TGTGCCAGCTCACTGAGGGGGCGCAGGGGCTACACCTTC. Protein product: CASSLRGRRGYTF.

CDR3 nucleotide sequence: TGCGCCAGCAGCTTGGTAGCGGAAGTCTCCTACAATGAGCAGTTCTTC. Its protein is CASSLVAEVSYNEQFF. The chain employs TRBV5-1 and TRBJ2-1; a possible D gene is TRBD2 (6 bases). V lost 0 bases to trimming and J lost 0 bases, with 10 bases between them. Per the germline V gene, CDR1 is SGHRS and CDR2 is YFSETQ. CDR3 length: 16 amino acids.

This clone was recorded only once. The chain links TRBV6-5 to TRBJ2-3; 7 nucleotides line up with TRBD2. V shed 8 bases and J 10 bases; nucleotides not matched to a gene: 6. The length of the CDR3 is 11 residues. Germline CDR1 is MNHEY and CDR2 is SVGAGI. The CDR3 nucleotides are TGTGCCAGCGGGGGAGGGAGAGCGCAGTATTTT. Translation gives CASGGGRAQYF.

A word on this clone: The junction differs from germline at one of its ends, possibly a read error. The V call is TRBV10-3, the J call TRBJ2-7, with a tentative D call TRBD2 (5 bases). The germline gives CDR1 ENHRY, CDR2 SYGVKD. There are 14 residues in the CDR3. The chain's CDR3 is CAISVTDLEGERYF. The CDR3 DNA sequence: TGTGCCATCAGTGTTACGGACTTAGAGGGAGAGCGGTACTTC.

The chain's CDR3 is CASSRDRGLSGYTF. CDR3 nucleotides: TGTGCCAGCAGCCGGGACAGGGGGCTCAGTGGCTACACCTTC. V and J are TRBV6-1 and TRBJ1-2; 12 bases match TRBD1. With 6 bases clipped from V and 7 bases from J, the junction kept 6 bases outside the gene matches. Germline values: CDR1 MNHNS, CDR2 SASEGT. The CDR3 is made up of 14 amino acids.

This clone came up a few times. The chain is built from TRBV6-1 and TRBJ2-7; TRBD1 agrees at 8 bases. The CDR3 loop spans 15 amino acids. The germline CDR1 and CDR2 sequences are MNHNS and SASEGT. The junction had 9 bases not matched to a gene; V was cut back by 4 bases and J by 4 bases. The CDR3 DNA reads TGTGCCAGCAGTGCTAGGACAGGGTCTCCTTACGAGCAGTACTTC. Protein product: CASSARTGSPYEQYF.

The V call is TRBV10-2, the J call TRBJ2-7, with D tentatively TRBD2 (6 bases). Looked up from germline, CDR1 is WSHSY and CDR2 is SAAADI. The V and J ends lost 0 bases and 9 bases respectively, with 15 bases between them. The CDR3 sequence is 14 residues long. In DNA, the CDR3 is TGCGCCAGCAGTGAGTCAAGGGAGGCCGCGGGGCAGTACTTC. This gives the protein CASSESREAAGQYF.

CDR3 coding DNA: TGTGCCAGCAGCTTAGTCGGGGAAGGGCAGCCCCAGCATTTT. This gives the protein CASSLVGEGQPQHF. This chain connects TRBV7-2 to TRBJ1-5; D gene unclear. V lost 1 base and J 7 bases, leaving 11 bases between the germline ends. CDR3 size: 14 residues. CDR1 is SGHTA and CDR2 is FQGNSA in the germline V gene.

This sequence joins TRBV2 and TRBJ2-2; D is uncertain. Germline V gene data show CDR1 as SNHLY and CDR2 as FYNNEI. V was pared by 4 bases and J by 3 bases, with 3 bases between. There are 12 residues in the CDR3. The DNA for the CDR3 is TGTGCCAGCAGTGGAGACACCGGGGAGCTGTTTTTT. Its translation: CASSGDTGELFF.

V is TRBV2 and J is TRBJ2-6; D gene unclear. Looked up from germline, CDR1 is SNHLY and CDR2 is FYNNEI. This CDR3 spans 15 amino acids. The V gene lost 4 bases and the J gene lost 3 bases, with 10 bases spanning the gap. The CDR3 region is CASSGFYDGANVLTF. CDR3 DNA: TGTGCCAGCAGTGGGTTCTATGATGGGGCCAACGTCCTGACTTTC.

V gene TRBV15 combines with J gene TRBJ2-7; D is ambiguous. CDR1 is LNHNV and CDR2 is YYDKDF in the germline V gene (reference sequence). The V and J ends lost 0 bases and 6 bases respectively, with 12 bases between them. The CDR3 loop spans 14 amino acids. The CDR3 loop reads CATSREFRPPEQYF. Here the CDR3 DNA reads TGTGCCACCAGCAGAGAATTCCGTCCCCCCGAGCAGTACTTC.

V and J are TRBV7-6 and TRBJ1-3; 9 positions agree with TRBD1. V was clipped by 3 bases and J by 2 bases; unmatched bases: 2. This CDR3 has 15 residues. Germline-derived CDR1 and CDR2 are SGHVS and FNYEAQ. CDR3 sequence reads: CASSFGQGPGNTIYF. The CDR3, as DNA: TGTGCCAGCAGCTTCGGACAGGGGCCTGGAAACACCATATATTTT.

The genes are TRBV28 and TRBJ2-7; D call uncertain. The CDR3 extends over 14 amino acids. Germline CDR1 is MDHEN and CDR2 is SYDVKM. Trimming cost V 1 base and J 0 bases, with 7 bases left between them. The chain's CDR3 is CASSLLGDSYEQYF. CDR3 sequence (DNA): TGTGCCAGCAGTTTATTGGGCGACTCCTACGAGCAGTACTTC.

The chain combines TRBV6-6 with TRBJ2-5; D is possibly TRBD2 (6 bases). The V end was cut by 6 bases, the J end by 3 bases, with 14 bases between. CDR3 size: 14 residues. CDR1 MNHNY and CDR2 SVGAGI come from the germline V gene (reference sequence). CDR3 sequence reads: CASRSRGTEETQYF. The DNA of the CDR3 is TGTGCCAGCAGATCCCGCGGGACGGAAGAGACCCAGTACTTC.

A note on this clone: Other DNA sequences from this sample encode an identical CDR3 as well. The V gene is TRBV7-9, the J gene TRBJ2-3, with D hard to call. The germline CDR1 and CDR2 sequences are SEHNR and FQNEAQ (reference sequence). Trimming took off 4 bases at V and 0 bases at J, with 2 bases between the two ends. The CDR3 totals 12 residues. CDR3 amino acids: CASSSSTDTQYF. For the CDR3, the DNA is TGTGCCAGCAGCTCCAGCACAGATACGCAGTATTTT.

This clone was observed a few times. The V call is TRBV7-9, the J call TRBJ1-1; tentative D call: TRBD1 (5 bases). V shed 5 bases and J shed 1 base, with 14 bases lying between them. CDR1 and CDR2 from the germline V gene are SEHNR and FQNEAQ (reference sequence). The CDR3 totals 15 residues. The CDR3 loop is CASSGQRSGNTEAFF. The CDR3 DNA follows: TGTGCCAGCAGCGGACAAAGATCAGGGAACACTGAAGCTTTCTTT. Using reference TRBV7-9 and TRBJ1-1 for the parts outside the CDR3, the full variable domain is DTGVSQNPRHKITKRGQNVTFRCDPISEHNRLYWYRQTLGQGPEFLTYFQNEAQLEKSRLLSDRFSAERPKGSFSTLEIQRTEQGDSAMYLCASSGQRSGNTEAFFGQGTRLTVV.